This TCR beta chain is drawn from a study of blood T cell repertoires in COVID-19. Study as a whole: The United States, Italy and Spain were the sources of the acute and convalescent COVID-19 samples. PBMCs, B-cell-depleted T cells, or T cells provided the cDNA or gDNA that made up the material.

Germline V gene sequence: CDR1 MGHRA, CDR2 YSYEKL. The CDR3 covers 15 residues. The J segment lost 0 bases and the V segment lost 5 bases, leaving 4 bases of the junction unmatched. Per the original methods: Amplification of reference gene primers provided the estimated nucleated cell counts. Libraries were prepared by immunoSEQ multiplex PCR; TCRdb keeps only in-frame clonotypes and omits some of them. V, J and clone size are taken as reported in that table, and D and trimming were inferred from the DNA itself. The data hold about 270,000 clones, with roughly 85% observed a single time. The sequenced sample was peripheral blood. The gene calls are TRBV4-1 and TRBJ2-1; 7 bases are shared with TRBD2. This TCR derives from a woman aged 18-35 years with acute or convalescent COVID-19. This chain's CDR3 is CASSVLADSYNEQFF. CDR3 DNA sequence: TGCGCCAGCAGCGTTCTAGCGGACTCCTACAATGAGCAGTTCTTC.